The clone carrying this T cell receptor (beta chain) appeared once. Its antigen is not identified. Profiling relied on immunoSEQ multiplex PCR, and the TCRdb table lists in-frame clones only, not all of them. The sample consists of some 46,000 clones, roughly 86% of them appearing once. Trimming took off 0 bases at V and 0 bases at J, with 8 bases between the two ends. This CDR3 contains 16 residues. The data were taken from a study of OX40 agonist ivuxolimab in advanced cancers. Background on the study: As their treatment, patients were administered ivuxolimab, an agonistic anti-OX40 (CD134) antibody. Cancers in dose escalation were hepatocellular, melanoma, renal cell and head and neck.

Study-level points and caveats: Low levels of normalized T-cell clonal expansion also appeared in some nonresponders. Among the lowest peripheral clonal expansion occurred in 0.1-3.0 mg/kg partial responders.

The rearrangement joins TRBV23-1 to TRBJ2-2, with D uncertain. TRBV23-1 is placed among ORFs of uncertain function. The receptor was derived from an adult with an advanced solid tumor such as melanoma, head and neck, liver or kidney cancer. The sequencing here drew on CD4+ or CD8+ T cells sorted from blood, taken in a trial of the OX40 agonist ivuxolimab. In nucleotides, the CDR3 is TGCGCCAGCAGTCAATCGGCCAGTTCGAACACCGGGGAGCTGTTTTTT. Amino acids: CASSQSASSNTGELFF.